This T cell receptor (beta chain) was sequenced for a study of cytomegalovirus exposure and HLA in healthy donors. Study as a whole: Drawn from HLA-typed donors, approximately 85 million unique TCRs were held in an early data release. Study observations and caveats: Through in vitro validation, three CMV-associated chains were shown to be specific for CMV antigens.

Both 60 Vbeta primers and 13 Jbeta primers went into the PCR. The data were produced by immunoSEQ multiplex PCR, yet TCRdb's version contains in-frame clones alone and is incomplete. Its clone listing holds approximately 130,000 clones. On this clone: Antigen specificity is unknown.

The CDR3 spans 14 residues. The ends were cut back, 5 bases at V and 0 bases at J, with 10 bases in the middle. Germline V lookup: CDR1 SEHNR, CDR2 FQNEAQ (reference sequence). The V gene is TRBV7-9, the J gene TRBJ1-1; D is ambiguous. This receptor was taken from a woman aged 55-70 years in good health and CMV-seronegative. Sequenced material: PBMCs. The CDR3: CASSAQEVNTEAFF. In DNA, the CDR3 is TGTGCCAGCAGCGCCCAGGAGGTGAACACTGAAGCTTTCTTT.